The sample holds a few counts of the clone carrying this TCR beta chain. Its target is unknown. Germline CDR1 SGHAT, CDR2 FQNNGV. The CDR3 is 14 residues long. Trimming removed 2 bases from V and 1 base from J, with 8 bases in between. This record belongs to a study of a mutant IDH1 vaccine in newly diagnosed glioma. Study-wide results and limits: Pseudoprogression seemed unrelated to changes in top peripheral T cell clonotypes.

Repertoires were generated with immunoSEQ multiplex PCR, while TCRdb's copy carries only in-frame clones and drops some. Of about 59,000 clones listed, around 86% are singletons. Regarding time point: week 47, end of study. Doses consisted of 300 ug of mutant IDH1 20-mer peptide each, paired with topical imiquimod. The astrocytomas were IDH1-mutant, ATRX-negative, and WHO grade 3 or 4. This clonotype was obtained from a man aged 25 to 40 with glioma. This rearrangement joins TRBV11-2 to TRBJ1-1; tentatively, D is TRBD1 (6 bases). Material: PBMCs, obtained from a glioma patient whose treatment included an IDH1 peptide vaccine. CDR3 in amino acids: CASSLLGQNTEAFF. DNA of the CDR3: TGTGCCAGCAGCTTACTGGGACAGAACACTGAAGCTTTCTTT.